This T cell receptor (beta chain) was retrieved from a study of spatial heterogeneity in lung cancer. Study as a whole: The donors were 65 to 85 patients with non-small cell lung cancer that was early-stage and untreated. Those follow-up PBMC samples that were available underwent sequencing, at a median interval of around 23 months following resection.

Time point given: blood at routine non-recurrence follow-up after resection. Sequencing of whole RNA from tumor, nontumor lung or frozen PBMC involved no sorting. In this sample, this clonotype turned up a few times. Its target is unknown. CDR3 length: 15 amino acids. Trimming shortened V by 6 bases and J by 1 base, and 13 bases separated the two germline ends. Germline V gene lookup returns CDR1 SNHLY and CDR2 FYNNEI. A distinct unique molecular identifier was carried by each TCR cDNA molecule. From the 5' RACE reads, TCRdb called clonotypes with MiXCR, one entry per CDR3 protein. This sample carries approximately 56,000 distinct CDR3 sequences, less than 9.5% of them seen once, and the ten largest clones take roughly 35%. Study results and caveats: Ubiquitous expanded tumor TCRs showed up in blood more at resection than follow-up.

The receptor's source is a female donor with early-stage non-small cell lung cancer. This chain joins TRBV2 and TRBJ2-1, with D perhaps matching TRBD1 or TRBD2 (5 bases each). The specimen was PBMCs, collected at follow-up. CDR3 protein: CASSRDWGSYNEQFF. DNA for the CDR3: TGTGCCAGCAGCCGAGATTGGGGGTCCTACAATGAGCAGTTCTTC.